The 25 T cell receptor beta chains listed next were all sequenced from one sample in a study of OX40 agonist ivuxolimab in advanced cancers. Libraries were prepared by immunoSEQ multiplex PCR; TCRdb keeps only in-frame clonotypes and omits some of them. This table holds 35,000 to 40,000 clones, 75% to 90% found once. The source material was CD4+ or CD8+ T cells sorted from blood, sampled in a trial of the OX40 agonist ivuxolimab. The receptors originated from an adult with an advanced solid tumor such as melanoma, head and neck, liver or kidney cancer.

This clone was recorded a few times. The chain is built from TRBV5-8 and TRBJ2-7; D remains ambiguous. Trimming removed 4 bases from V and 3 bases from J, with 5 bases in between. The germline V gene has CDR1 SGHTS and CDR2 YDEGEE. The CDR3 extends over 11 amino acids. In DNA form, the CDR3 reads TGTGCCAGCAGCATCCTCTACGAGCAGTACTTC. Translating gives CASSILYEQYF.

This clone was seen once. This chain links TRBV27 with TRBJ1-5; 7 nucleotides align to TRBD1. V shed 4 bases and J 1 base; nucleotides not matched to a gene: 4. Germline CDR1 reads MNHEY; CDR2 reads SMNVEV (reference sequence). The CDR3 length is 15 residues. The chain's CDR3 is CASSSYRGSNQPQHF. The DNA for the CDR3 is TGTGCCAGCAGTTCCTACAGGGGAAGCAATCAGCCCCAGCATTTT.

This clone was observed a single time. The chain combines TRBV19 with TRBJ1-5; D call uncertain. Germline loops: CDR1 LNHDA, CDR2 SQIVND (reference sequence). V was shortened by 5 bases and J by 2 bases, with 10 bases between the two germline ends. The CDR3 runs 14 residues. The CDR3 DNA is TGTGCCAGTAGTGCCCGGGAGCGCAATCAGCCCCAGCATTTT. It specifies CASSARERNQPQHF. The full variable domain, rest sourced from reference TRBV19 and TRBJ1-5, is DGGITQSPKYLFRKEGQNVTLSCEQNLNHDAMYWYRQDPGQGLRLIYYSQIVNDFQKGDIAEGYSVSREKKESFPLTVTSAQKNPTAFYLCASSARERNQPQHFGDGTRLSIL.

This chain joins TRBV9 and TRBJ2-2, with D perhaps matching TRBD2 (6 bases). Germline CDR1 SGDLS, CDR2 YYNGEE. The CDR3 covers 16 residues. V shed 3 bases and J shed 3 bases, with 15 bases lying between them. The CDR3 DNA sequence: TGTGCCAGCAGCGCCCAGAGACTAGGCTACACCGGGGAGCTGTTTTTT. Protein: CASSAQRLGYTGELFF. Using reference TRBV9 and TRBJ2-2 for the parts outside the CDR3, the full variable domain is DSGVTQTPKHLITATGQRVTLRCSPRSGDLSVYWYQQSLDQGLQFLIQYYNGEERAKGNILERFSAQQFPDLHSELNLSSLELGDSALYFCASSAQRLGYTGELFFGEGSRLTVL.

The rearrangement uses TRBV9 and TRBJ2-1, with 13 bases aligning to TRBD2. This CDR3 comprises 16 residues. Germline V CDR1 and CDR2: SGDLS, YYNGEE. Trimming removed 0 bases from V and 7 bases from J; junction bases left unmatched: 4. CDR3 nucleotides: TGTGCCAGCAGCGTAGCTACTAGCGGGAGGGGTAATGAGCAGTTCTTC. Translating it yields CASSVATSGRGNEQFF.

The chain links TRBV2 to TRBJ1-6; D is unclear. Trimming pared 4 bases from V and 5 bases from J, leaving 9 bases between. The CDR3 sequence is 14 residues long. In germline, CDR1 is SNHLY, CDR2 FYNNEI. The CDR3 nucleotides are TGTGCCAGCAGTGCCGAGACTGATAATTCACCCCTCCACTTT. Its translation is CASSAETDNSPLHF.

The CDR3 nucleotides are TGTGCCAGCAGTATAACAGGGCGGAATTCACCCCTCCACTTT. This gives the protein CASSITGRNSPLHF. This chain links TRBV14 with TRBJ1-6, with D perhaps matching TRBD1 (6 bases). The CDR3 has 14 residues. CDR1 and CDR2 from the germline V gene are SGHDN and FVKESK. Trimming cost V 6 bases and J 7 bases, with 13 bases left between them.

This sequence joins TRBV7-2 and TRBJ2-5, with 10 bases that match TRBD2. There are 15 residues in the CDR3. Germline CDR1 SGHTA, CDR2 FQGNSA. V lost 6 bases and J lost 3; bases outside the gene matches: 7. This chain's CDR3 is CASSTRSGGEETQYF. CDR3 DNA: TGTGCCAGCAGTACGCGCAGCGGGGGGGAAGAGACCCAGTACTTC. Full variable domain (missing parts from reference TRBV7-2 and TRBJ2-5): GAGVSQSPSNKVTEKGKDVELRCDPISGHTALYWYRQSLGQGLEFLIYFQGNSAPDKSGLPSDRFSAERTGGSVSTLTIQRTQQEDSAVYLCASSTRSGGEETQYFGPGTRLLVL.

This clone has more than one count but fewer than ten. The same CDR3 also results from other DNA sequences found in this sample. The chain uses TRBV4-1 and TRBJ2-7, with 11 bases fitting TRBD2. Trimming at V came to 1 base and at J to 5 bases, leaving 1 base not matched to a gene. Germline V gene data show CDR1 as MGHRA and CDR2 as YSYEKL. This CDR3 is 14 amino acids long. The CDR3 region has the DNA TGCGCCAGCAGCCAAGTTAGCGGGGGGGACGAGCAGTACTTC. Its protein product is CASSQVSGGDEQYF.

This chain links TRBV11-3 with TRBJ2-3; perhaps TRBD1 as D (5 bases). This CDR3 is built from 13 residues. Per the germline V gene, CDR1 is SGHNT and CDR2 is YENEEA. V lost 5 bases and J lost 4, with 10 bases in between. This CDR3 reads CASSTRDADTQYF. CDR3 bases: TGTGCCAGCAGCACCAGGGATGCAGATACGCAGTATTTT.

V usage is TRBV6-1 and J usage is TRBJ1-2, with D tentatively TRBD1 (6 bases). The V gene's germline CDR1 is MNHNS and CDR2 SASEGT. The CDR3 spans 14 residues. Trimming took off 10 bases at V and 4 bases at J, with 19 bases between the two ends. CDR3 protein: CATDLGGGSYGYTF. The CDR3 nucleotides are TGTGCCACTGACTTAGGGGGAGGTAGCTATGGCTACACCTTC.

In DNA form, the CDR3 reads TGTGCCAGTAGTATCTCCGGGACGGTGATTGATCAGCCCCAGCATTTT. Its protein product is CASSISGTVIDQPQHF. J is TRBJ1-5 and V is TRBV19; weak D call: TRBD1 (5 bases). The CDR3 runs to 16 residues. The V gene lost 3 bases and the J gene lost 5 bases, with 17 bases spanning the gap. Germline assignment: CDR1 LNHDA and CDR2 SQIVND (reference sequence).

The chain joins TRBV10-1 to TRBJ2-2; weak D call: TRBD2 (6 bases). This CDR3 is built from 13 residues. Germline loops: CDR1 WNHNN, CDR2 SYGVQD (reference sequence). Trimming took off 3 bases at V and 6 bases at J, with 8 bases between the two ends. The CDR3 sequence is CASSDREAGELFF. As DNA, the CDR3 is TGCGCCAGCAGTGACAGGGAGGCCGGGGAGCTGTTTTTT.

This chain connects TRBV30 to TRBJ1-2, with D possibly matching TRBD1 (5 bases). Germline CDR1 GTSNPN, CDR2 SVGIG (reference sequence). Trimming stripped 0 bases from V and 2 bases from J, with 10 bases between. CDR3 size: 14 residues. This CDR3 is CAWSVKRGNYGYTF. CDR3 nucleotide sequence: TGTGCCTGGAGTGTAAAACGGGGGAACTATGGCTACACCTTC.

The chain combines TRBV27 with TRBJ2-3, with no clear D. This CDR3 spans 15 amino acids. Trimming pared 4 bases from V and 1 base from J, leaving 12 bases between. CDR1 is MNHEY, CDR2 SMNVEV, per germline (reference sequence). CDR3 DNA sequence: TGTGCCAGCAGTTCAAGACACCCTCGCACAGATACGCAGTATTTT. Translated, it gives CASSSRHPRTDTQYF.

The J gene is TRBJ2-5, the V gene TRBV7-6; 7 bases match TRBD2. Germline lookup yields CDR1 SGHVS and CDR2 FNYEAQ. Trimming at V came to 7 bases and at J to 5 bases, leaving 7 bases not matched to a gene. The CDR3 sequence is 13 residues long. The CDR3 region has the DNA TGTGCCAGCATTGCGGGAGAACGGGAGACCCAGTACTTC. Its protein is CASIAGERETQYF.

The J gene is TRBJ1-4, the V gene TRBV6-5; no definite D call. V was cut by 4 bases and J by 5 bases, with 8 bases left in between. Per germline, CDR1 MNHEY and CDR2 SVGAGI. This CDR3 has 13 residues. The CDR3 DNA sequence: TGTGCCAGCAGTTCCACAAGAAATGAAAAACTGTTTTTT. The encoded protein is CASSSTRNEKLFF.

This clone turned up a few times. J is TRBJ1-2 and V is TRBV18, with 8 bases fitting TRBD1. The CDR3 contains 14 residues. Germline loops: CDR1 KGHSH, CDR2 LQKENI. V lost 0 bases to trimming and J lost 8 bases; unmatched junction nucleotides: 5. The CDR3 DNA reads TGTGCCAGCTCACCACCGAGCAGGGGGCAAGGCTACACCTTC. Its translation is CASSPPSRGQGYTF.

The chain has TRBV6-1 and TRBJ2-3, with a weak D call TRBD1 (5 bases). In germline, CDR1 is MNHNS, CDR2 SASEGT. The CDR3 is 15 amino acids. Trimming took off 0 bases at V and 3 bases at J, with 10 bases between the two ends. CDR3 sequence: CASSEAGPKTDTQYF. Here the CDR3 DNA reads TGTGCCAGCAGTGAAGCGGGGCCAAAAACAGATACGCAGTATTTT.

V and J are TRBV11-1 and TRBJ2-7; D gene uncertain. This CDR3 is built from 13 residues. Germline V gene lookup returns CDR1 SGHAT and CDR2 FQDESV (reference sequence). With 1 base removed from V and 3 bases from J, the gap between germline ends came to 7 bases. The CDR3: CASSLEIIYEQYF. Here the CDR3 DNA reads TGTGCCAGCAGCTTAGAGATCATCTACGAGCAGTACTTC.

The sample holds one count of this clone. The chain combines TRBV28 with TRBJ1-1; perhaps TRBD1 as D (5 bases). Germline V gene sequence: CDR1 MDHEN, CDR2 SYDVKM. The length of the CDR3 is 11 residues. The V end lost 6 bases, the J end lost 10 bases, and 12 bases lay between the germline ends. This chain's CDR3 is CASSARGAAFF. The CDR3 DNA reads as TGTGCCAGCAGCGCACGAGGGGCAGCTTTCTTT.

This clone is a singleton in its sample. The rearrangement links TRBV4-1 to TRBJ1-3, with unresolved D. Germline CDR1 and CDR2: MGHRA and YSYEKL. The CDR3 consists of 15 residues. V lost 0 bases, J lost 4 bases, and 10 bases lay in between. Here the CDR3 DNA reads TGCGCCAGCAGCCAAGAAGTGGTAGCCGGAAACACCATATATTTT. It is translated as CASSQEVVAGNTIYF.

The count of this clone is one. This sequence joins TRBV19 and TRBJ2-1; possible D gene TRBD2, 5 bases. Germline V gene sequence: CDR1 LNHDA, CDR2 SQIVND (reference sequence). Trimming took 1 base from V and 9 from J, leaving 10 bases between them. The CDR3 totals 13 residues. CDR3 loop: CASSIGGYFEQFF. The CDR3 nucleotides are TGTGCCAGTAGTATAGGCGGGTATTTTGAGCAGTTCTTC.

The rearrangement uses TRBV7-2 and TRBJ1-2; 12 bases agree with TRBD1. Losses at the gene ends were 1 base for V and 7 bases for J; bases not matched to a gene: 7. There are 16 residues in the CDR3. In germline, CDR1 is SGHTA, CDR2 FQGNSA. The CDR3 protein is CASSLVGDRGRSGYTF. The CDR3 DNA follows: TGTGCCAGCAGCTTAGTAGGGGACAGGGGGCGCAGTGGCTACACCTTC.

This clone was detected only a few times. This rearrangement joins TRBV11-3 to TRBJ2-1; possibly TRBD1 or TRBD2 for D (5 bases each). The V end lost 0 bases, the J end lost 4 bases, and 10 bases lay between the germline ends. From germline, CDR1 is SGHNT and CDR2 YENEEA. The CDR3 has 15 residues. The CDR3 bases are TGTGCCAGCAGCTTAGAAGGGGACGGATACAATGAGCAGTTCTTC. Protein: CASSLEGDGYNEQFF.